This TCR beta chain was profiled in a study of cytomegalovirus exposure and HLA in healthy donors. Study-wide results and caveats: An assumption of roughly uniform sequencing depth across donors underlay the presence/absence analyses. Later work showed greater clonal expansion in HLA-associated TCR beta chains than in equally common others. Researchers reported in a later analysis that a missense DCLRE1C variant was tied to TCR beta V- and J-gene trimming.

Points on this clone: No antigen is known for it.

The J segment lost 1 base and the V segment lost 8 bases, leaving 8 bases of the junction unmatched. Germline CDR1 SGHTA, CDR2 FQGTGA. This CDR3 is built from 15 residues. PCR employed 60 Vbeta and 13 Jbeta primers. The table came from immunoSEQ multiplex PCR; TCRdb's copy has only in-frame clones and leaves some out. The table has 100,000 to 150,000 clones, 75% to 90% seen once. Sequenced input: PBMCs. This TCR derives from a woman in her thirties or forties in good health and CMV-seropositive. This chain connects TRBV7-3 to TRBJ2-1, with 7 nucleotides matching TRBD2. The CDR3 is CASGEKAGSYNEQFF. DNA for the CDR3: TGTGCCAGCGGCGAAAAAGCGGGATCCTACAATGAGCAGTTCTTC.